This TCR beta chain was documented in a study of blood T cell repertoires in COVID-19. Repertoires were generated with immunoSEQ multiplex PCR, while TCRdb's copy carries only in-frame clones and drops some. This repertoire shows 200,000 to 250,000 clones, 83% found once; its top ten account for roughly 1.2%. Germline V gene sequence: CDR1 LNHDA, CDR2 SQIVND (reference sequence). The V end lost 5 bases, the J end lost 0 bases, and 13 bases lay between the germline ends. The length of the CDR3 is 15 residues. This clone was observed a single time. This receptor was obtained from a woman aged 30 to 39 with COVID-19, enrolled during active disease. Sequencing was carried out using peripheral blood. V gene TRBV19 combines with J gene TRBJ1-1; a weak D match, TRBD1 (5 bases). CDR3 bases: TGTGCCAGTAGTGCTACGACAGTGCTGAACACTGAAGCTTTCTTT. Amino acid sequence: CASSATTVLNTEAFF.